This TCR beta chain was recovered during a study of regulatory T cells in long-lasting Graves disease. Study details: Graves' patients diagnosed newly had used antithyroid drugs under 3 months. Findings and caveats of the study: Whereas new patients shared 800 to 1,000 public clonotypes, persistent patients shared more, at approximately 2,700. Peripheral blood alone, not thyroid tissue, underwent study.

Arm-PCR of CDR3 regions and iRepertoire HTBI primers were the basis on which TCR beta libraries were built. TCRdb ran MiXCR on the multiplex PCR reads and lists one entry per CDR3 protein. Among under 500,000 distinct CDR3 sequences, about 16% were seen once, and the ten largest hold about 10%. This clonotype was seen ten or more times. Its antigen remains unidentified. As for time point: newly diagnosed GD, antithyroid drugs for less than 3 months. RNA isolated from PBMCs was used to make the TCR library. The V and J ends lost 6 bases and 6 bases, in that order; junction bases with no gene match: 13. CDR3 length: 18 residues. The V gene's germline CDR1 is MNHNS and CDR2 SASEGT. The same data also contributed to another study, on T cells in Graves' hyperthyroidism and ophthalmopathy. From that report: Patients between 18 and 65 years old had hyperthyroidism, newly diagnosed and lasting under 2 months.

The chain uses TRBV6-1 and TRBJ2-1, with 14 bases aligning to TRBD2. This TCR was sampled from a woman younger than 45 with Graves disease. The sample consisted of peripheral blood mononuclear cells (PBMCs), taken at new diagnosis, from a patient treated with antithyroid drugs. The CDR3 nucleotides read TGTGCCAGCAGATCCGGGACTAGCGGGAGTTGGGTTCGCAATGAGCAGTTCTTC. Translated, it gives CASRSGTSGSWVRNEQFF.